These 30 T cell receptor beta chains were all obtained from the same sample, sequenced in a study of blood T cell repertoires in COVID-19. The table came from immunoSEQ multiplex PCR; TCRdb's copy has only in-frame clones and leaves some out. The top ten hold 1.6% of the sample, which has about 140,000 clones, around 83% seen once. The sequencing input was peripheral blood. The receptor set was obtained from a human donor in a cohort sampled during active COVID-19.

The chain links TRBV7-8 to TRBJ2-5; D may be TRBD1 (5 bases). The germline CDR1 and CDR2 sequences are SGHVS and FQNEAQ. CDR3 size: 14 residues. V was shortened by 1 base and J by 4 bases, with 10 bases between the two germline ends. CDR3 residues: CASSLGTIPETQYF. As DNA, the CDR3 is TGTGCCAGCAGCTTAGGGACAATCCCAGAGACCCAGTACTTC. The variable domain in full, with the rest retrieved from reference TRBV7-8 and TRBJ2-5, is GAGVSQSPRYKVAKRGQDVALRCDPISGHVSLFWYQQALGQGPEFLTYFQNEAQLDKSGLPSDRFFAERPEGSVSTLKIQRTQQEDSAVYLCASSLGTIPETQYFGPGTRLLVL.

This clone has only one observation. CDR3 sequence reads: CASSQNPLNEKLFF. The CDR3 nucleotides read TGTGCCAGCAGCCAGAACCCGCTGAATGAAAAACTGTTTTTT. The chain carries TRBV9 and TRBJ1-4; D remains ambiguous. The germline V and J ends were trimmed by 4 bases and 5 bases, with 12 bases remaining between them. This CDR3 has 14 amino acids. Per the germline V gene, CDR1 is SGDLS and CDR2 is YYNGEE.

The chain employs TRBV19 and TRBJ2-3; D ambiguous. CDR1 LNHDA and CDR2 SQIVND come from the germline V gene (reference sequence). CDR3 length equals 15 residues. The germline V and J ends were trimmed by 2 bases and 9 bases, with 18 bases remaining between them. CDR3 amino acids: CASSINFVTQITQYF. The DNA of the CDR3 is TGTGCCAGTAGTATAAATTTTGTCACACAGATAACGCAGTATTTT. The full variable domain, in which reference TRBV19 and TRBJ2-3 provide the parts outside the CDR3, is DGGITQSPKYLFRKEGQNVTLSCEQNLNHDAMYWYRQDPGQGLRLIYYSQIVNDFQKGDIAEGYSVSREKKESFPLTVTSAQKNPTAFYLCASSINFVTQITQYFGPGTRLTVL.

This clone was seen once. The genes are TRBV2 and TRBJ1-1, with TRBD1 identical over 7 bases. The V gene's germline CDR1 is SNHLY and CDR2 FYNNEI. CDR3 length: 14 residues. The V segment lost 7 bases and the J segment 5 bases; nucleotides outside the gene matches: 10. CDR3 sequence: CASNPGTVLTEAFF. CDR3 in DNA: TGTGCCAGCAACCCCGGGACAGTATTAACTGAAGCTTTCTTT. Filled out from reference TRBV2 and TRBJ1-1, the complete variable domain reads EPEVTQTPSHQVTQMGQEVILRCVPISNHLYFYWYRQILGQKVEFLVSFYNNEISEKSEIFDDQFSVERPDGSNFTLKIRSTKLEDSAMYFCASNPGTVLTEAFFGQGTRLTVV.

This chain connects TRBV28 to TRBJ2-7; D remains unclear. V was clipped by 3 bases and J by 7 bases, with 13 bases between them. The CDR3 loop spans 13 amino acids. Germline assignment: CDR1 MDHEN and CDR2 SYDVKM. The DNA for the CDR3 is TGTGCCAGCAGTTTCTTCCGCTACGGGGAGCAGTACTTC. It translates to CASSFFRYGEQYF.

The CDR3 coding sequence is TGCGCCAGCAGCCAAGGAAGGGGACAGGGGTATCCCTATGGCTACACCTTC. This codes for CASSQGRGQGYPYGYTF. V and J are TRBV4-3 and TRBJ1-2; 10 bases align to TRBD1. CDR1 and CDR2 from the germline V gene are LGHNA and YSLEER. Trimming took 1 base from V and 4 from J; bases not matched to a gene: 9. The CDR3 spans 17 residues.

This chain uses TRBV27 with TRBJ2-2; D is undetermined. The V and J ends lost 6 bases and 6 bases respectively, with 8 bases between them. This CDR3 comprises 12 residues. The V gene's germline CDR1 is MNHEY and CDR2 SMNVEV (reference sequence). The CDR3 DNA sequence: TGTGCCAGCAGCCAGTTCGCCGGGGAGCTGTTTTTT. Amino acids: CASSQFAGELFF.

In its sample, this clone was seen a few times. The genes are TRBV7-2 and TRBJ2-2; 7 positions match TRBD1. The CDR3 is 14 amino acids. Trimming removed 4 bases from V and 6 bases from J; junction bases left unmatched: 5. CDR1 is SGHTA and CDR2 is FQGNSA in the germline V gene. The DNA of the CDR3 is TGTGCCAGCAGCTATTTGACAGGGCCCGGGGAGCTGTTTTTT. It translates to CASSYLTGPGELFF.

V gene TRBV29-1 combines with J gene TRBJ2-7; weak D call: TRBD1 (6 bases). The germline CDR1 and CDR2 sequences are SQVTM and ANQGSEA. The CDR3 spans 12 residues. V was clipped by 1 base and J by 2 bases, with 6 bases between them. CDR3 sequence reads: CSVEGTAYEQYF. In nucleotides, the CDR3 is TGCAGCGTTGAAGGGACAGCCTACGAGCAGTACTTC.

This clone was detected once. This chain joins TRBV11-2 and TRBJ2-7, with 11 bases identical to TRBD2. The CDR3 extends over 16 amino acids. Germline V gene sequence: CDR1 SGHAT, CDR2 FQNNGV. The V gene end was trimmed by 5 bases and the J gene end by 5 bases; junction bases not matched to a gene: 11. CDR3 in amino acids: CASSPTPTSGTNEQYF. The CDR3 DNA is TGTGCCAGCAGCCCGACTCCGACTAGCGGGACGAACGAGCAGTACTTC.

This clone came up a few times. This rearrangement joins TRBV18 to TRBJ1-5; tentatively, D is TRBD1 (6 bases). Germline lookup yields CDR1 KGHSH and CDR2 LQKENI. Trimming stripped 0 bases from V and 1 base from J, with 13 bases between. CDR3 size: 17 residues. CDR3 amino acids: CASSPPIGQGSNQPQHF. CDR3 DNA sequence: TGTGCCAGCTCACCACCGATTGGTCAGGGGAGCAATCAGCCCCAGCATTTT.

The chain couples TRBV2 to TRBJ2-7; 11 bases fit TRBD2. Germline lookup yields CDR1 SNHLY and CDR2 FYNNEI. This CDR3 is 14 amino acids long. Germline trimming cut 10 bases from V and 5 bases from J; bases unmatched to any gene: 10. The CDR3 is CATHVLAGGHEQYF. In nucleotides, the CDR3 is TGTGCCACCCACGTTCTAGCGGGAGGCCACGAGCAGTACTTC.

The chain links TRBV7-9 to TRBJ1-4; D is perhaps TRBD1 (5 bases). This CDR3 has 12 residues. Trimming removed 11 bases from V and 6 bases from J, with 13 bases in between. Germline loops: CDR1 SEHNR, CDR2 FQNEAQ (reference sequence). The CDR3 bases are TGTGCCCCCAGAAGGGGTTATGAAAAACTGTTTTTT. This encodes CAPRRGYEKLFF.

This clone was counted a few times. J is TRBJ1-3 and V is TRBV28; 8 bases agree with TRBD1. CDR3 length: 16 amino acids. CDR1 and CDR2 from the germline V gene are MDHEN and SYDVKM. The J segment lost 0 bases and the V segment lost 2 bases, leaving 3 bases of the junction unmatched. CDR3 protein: CASSLQGASSGNTIYF. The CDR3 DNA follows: TGTGCCAGCAGTTTACAGGGGGCGAGCTCTGGAAACACCATATATTTT.

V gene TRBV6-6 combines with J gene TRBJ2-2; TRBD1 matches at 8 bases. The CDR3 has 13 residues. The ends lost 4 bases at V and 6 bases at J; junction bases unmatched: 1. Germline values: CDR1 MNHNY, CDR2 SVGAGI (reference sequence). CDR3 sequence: CASSSQGAGELFF. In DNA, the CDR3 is TGTGCCAGCAGTTCACAGGGGGCCGGGGAGCTGTTTTTT.

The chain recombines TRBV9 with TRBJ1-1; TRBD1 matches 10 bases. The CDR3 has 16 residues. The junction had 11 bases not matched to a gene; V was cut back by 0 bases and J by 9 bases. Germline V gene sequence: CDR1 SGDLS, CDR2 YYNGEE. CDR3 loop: CASSVDLGQGFPQAFF. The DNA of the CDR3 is TGTGCCAGCAGCGTAGATCTGGGACAGGGGTTCCCTCAAGCTTTCTTT.

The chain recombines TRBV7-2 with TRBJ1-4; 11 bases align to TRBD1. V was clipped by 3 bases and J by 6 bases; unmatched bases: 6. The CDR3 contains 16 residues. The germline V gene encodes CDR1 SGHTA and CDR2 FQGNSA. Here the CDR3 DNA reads TGTGCCAGCAGCTTGGGACAGGGGGGGGTCTATGAAAAACTGTTTTTT. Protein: CASSLGQGGVYEKLFF.

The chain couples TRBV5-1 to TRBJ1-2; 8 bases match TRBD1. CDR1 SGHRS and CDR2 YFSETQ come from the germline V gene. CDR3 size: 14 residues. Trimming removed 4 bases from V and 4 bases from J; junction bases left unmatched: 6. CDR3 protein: CASSADRVGYGYTF. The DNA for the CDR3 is TGCGCCAGCAGCGCGGACAGGGTCGGCTATGGCTACACCTTC.

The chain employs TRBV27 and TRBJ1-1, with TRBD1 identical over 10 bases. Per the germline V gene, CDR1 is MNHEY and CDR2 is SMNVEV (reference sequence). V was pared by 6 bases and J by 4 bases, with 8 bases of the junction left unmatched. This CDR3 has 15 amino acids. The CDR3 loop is CASSRGQGVSTEAFF. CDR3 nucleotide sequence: TGTGCCAGCAGCCGTGGACAGGGGGTGTCCACTGAAGCTTTCTTT.

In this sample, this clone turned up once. The CDR3: CASSLVGGRTYNEQFF. The CDR3 DNA follows: TGTGCCAGCAGCTTAGTTGGCGGGAGGACCTACAATGAGCAGTTCTTC. The chain carries TRBV7-3 and TRBJ2-1; 8 bases agree with TRBD2. The germline gives CDR1 SGHTA, CDR2 FQGTGA. The ends lost 2 bases at V and 2 bases at J; junction bases unmatched: 5. The length of the CDR3 is 16 residues. Variable domain in full (rest from reference TRBV7-3 and TRBJ2-1): GAGVSQTPSNKVTEKGKYVELRCDPISGHTALYWYRQSLGQGPEFLIYFQGTGAADDSGLPNDRFFAVRPEGSVSTLKIQRTERGDSAVYLCASSLVGGRTYNEQFFGPGTRLTVL.

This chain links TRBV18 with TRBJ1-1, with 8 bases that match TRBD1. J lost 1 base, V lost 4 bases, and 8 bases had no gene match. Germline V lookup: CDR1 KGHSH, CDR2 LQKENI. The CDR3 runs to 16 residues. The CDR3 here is CASSQLRGPGNTEAFF. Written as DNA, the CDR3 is TGTGCCAGCTCACAGCTCAGGGGGCCTGGGAACACTGAAGCTTTCTTT.

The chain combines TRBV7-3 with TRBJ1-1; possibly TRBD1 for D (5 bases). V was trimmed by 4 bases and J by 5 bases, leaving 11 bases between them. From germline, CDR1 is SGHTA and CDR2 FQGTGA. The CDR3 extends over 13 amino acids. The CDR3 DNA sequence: TGTGCCAGCAGCTCCGCCGGGGGGACTGAAGCTTTCTTT. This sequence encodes CASSSAGGTEAFF.

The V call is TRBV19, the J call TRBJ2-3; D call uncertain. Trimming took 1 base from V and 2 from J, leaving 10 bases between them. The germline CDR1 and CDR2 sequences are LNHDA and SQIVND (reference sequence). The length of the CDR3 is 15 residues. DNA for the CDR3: TGTGCCAGTAGTATAGCACGACTGCCCACAGATACGCAGTATTTT. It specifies CASSIARLPTDTQYF.

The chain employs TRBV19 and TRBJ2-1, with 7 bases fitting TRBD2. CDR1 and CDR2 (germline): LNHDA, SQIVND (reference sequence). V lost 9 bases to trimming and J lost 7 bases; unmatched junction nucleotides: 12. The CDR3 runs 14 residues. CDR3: CASRRAGEINEQFF. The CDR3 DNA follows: TGTGCCAGCCGTCGCGCGGGAGAGATTAATGAGCAGTTCTTC.

The CDR3 sequence is CASSLVSSGNTIYF. As DNA, the CDR3 is TGTGCCAGCAGCTTGGTGAGCTCTGGAAACACCATATATTTT. The chain carries TRBV5-5 and TRBJ1-3; D is uncertain. The CDR3 is 14 residues long. V lost 0 bases to trimming and J lost 0 bases, with 4 bases between them. Germline V gene lookup returns CDR1 SGHKS and CDR2 YYEKEE (reference sequence).

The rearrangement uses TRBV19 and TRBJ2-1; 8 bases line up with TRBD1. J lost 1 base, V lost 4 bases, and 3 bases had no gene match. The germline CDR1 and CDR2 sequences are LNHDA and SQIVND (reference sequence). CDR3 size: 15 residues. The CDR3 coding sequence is TGTGCCAGTAGTAGTACAGGGGGGTCCTACAATGAGCAGTTCTTC. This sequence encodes CASSSTGGSYNEQFF. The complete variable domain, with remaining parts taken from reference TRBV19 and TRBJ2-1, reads DGGITQSPKYLFRKEGQNVTLSCEQNLNHDAMYWYRQDPGQGLRLIYYSQIVNDFQKGDIAEGYSVSREKKESFPLTVTSAQKNPTAFYLCASSSTGGSYNEQFFGPGTRLTVL.

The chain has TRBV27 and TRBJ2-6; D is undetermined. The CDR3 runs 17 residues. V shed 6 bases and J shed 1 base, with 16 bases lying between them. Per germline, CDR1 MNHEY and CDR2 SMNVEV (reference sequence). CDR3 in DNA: TGTGCCAGCAGCTCCGGCGGCCTCTATTCTGGGGCCAACGTCCTGACTTTC. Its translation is CASSSGGLYSGANVLTF.

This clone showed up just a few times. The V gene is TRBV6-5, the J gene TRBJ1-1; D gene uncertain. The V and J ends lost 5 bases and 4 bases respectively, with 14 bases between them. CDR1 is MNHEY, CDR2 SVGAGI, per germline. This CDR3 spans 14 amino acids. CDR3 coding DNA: TGTGCCAGCAGTCCCCGCCCGGGAGGCACTGAAGCTTTCTTT. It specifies CASSPRPGGTEAFF.

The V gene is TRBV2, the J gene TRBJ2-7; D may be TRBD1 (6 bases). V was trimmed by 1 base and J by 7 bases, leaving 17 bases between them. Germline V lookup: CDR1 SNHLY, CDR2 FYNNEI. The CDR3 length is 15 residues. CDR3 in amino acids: CASSEGGTWVWEQYF. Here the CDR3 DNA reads TGTGCCAGCAGTGAAGGGGGGACATGGGTTTGGGAGCAGTACTTC.

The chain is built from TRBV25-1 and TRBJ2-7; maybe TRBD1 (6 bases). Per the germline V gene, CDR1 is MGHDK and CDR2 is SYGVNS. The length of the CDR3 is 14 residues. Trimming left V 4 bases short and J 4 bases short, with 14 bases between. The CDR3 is CASSVPGHPYEQYF. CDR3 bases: TGTGCCAGCAGTGTGCCGGGACACCCTTACGAGCAGTACTTC.